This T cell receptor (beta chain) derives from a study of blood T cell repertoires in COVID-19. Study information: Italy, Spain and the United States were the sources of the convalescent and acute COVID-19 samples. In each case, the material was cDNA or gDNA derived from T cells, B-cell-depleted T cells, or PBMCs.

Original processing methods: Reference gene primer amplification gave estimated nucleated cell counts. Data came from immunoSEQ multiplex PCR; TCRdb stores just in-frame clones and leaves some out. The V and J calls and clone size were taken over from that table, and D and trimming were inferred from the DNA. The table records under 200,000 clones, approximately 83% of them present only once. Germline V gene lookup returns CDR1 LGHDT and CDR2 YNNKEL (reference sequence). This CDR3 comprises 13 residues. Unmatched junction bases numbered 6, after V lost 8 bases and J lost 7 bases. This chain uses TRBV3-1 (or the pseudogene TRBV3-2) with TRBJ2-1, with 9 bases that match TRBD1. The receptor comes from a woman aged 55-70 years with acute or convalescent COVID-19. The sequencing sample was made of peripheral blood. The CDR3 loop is CASHPTGGNEQFF. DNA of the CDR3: TGTGCCAGCCATCCGACAGGGGGAAATGAGCAGTTCTTC.